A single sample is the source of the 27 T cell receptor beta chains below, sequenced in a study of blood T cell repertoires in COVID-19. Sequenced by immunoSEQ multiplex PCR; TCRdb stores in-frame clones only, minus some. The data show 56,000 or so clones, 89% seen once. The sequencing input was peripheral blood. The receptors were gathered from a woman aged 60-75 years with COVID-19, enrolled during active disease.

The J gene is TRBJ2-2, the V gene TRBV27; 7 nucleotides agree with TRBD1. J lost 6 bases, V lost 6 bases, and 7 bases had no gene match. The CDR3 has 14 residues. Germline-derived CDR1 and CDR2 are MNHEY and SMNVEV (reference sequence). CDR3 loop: CASSQRQGSGELFF. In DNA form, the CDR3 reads TGTGCCAGCAGCCAACGACAGGGATCCGGGGAGCTGTTTTTT.

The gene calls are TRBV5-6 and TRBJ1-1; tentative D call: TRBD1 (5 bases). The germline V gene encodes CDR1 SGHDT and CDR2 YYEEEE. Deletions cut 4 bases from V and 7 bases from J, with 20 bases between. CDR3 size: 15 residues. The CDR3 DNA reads TGTGCCAGCAGCCGAGTGGACAACCCCTGGGGTGAAGCTTTCTTT. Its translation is CASSRVDNPWGEAFF.

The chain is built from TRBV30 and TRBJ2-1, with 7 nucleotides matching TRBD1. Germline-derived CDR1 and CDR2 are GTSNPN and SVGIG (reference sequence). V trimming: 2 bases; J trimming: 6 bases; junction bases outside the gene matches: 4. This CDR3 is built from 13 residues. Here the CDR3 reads CAWSTGVANEQFF. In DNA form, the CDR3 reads TGTGCCTGGAGTACAGGGGTGGCCAATGAGCAGTTCTTC. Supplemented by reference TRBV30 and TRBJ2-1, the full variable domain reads SQTIHQWPATLVQPVGSPLSLECTVEGTSNPNLYWYRQAAGRGLQLLFYSVGIGQISSEVPQNLSASRPQDRQFILSSKKLLLSDSGFYLCAWSTGVANEQFFGPGTRLTVL.

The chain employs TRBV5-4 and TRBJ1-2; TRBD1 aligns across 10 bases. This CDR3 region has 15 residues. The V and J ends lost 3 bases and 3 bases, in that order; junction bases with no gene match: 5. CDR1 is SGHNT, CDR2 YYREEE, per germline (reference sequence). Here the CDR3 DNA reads TGTGCCAGCAGCTCCCGGGACAGGGGATACTATGGCTACACCTTC. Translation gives CASSSRDRGYYGYTF.

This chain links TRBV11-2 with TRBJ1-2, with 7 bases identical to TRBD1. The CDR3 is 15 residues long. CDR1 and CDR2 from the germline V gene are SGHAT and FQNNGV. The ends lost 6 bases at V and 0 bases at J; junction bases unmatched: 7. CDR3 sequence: CASRPRDSANYGYTF. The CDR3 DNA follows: TGTGCCAGCAGACCGCGGGACAGCGCTAACTATGGCTACACCTTC.

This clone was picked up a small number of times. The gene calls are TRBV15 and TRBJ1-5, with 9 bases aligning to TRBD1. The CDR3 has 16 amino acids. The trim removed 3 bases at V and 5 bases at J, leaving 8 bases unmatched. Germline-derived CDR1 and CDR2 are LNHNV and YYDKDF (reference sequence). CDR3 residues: CATSSRDRERYQPQHF. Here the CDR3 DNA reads TGTGCCACCAGCAGTCGGGACAGGGAACGATATCAGCCCCAGCATTTT.

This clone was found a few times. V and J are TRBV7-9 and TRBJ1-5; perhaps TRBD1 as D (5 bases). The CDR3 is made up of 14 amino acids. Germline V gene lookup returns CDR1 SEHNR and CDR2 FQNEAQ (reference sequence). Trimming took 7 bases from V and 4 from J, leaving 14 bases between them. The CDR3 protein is CASTLGPGNQPQHF. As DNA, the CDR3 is TGTGCCAGCACCTTGGGGCCGGGGAATCAGCCCCAGCATTTT.

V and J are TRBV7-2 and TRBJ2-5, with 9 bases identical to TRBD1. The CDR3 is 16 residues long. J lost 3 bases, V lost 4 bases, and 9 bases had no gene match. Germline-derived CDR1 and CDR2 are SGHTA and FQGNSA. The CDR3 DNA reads TGTGCCAGCAGCTCTTACGGGACAGGGTACGAAGAGACCCAGTACTTC. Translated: CASSSYGTGYEETQYF.

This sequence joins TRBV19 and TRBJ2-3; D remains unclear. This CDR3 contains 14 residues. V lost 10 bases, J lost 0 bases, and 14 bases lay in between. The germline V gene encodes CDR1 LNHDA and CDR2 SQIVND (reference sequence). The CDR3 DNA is TGTGCCACCGCCTTGGCGGTTAGCACAGATACGCAGTATTTT. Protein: CATALAVSTDTQYF.

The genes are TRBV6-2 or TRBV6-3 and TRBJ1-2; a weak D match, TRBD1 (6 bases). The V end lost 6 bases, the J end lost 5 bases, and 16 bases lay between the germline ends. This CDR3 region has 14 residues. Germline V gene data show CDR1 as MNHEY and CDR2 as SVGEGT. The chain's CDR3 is CASSLPGQLYGYTF. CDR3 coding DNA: TGTGCCAGCAGCCTACCGGGACAACTTTATGGCTACACCTTC.

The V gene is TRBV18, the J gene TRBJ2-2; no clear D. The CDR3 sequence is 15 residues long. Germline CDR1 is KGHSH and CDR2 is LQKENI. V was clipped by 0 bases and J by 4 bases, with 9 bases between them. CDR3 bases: TGTGCCAGCTCACCACCGGTCACTACCACCGGGGAGCTGTTTTTT. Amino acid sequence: CASSPPVTTTGELFF.

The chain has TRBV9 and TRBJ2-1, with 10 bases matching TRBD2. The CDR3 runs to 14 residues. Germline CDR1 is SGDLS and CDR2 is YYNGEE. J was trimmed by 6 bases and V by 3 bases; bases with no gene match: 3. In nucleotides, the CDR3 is TGTGCCAGCAGCGAGCGGGAGGGCATCAATGAGCAGTTCTTC. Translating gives CASSEREGINEQFF.

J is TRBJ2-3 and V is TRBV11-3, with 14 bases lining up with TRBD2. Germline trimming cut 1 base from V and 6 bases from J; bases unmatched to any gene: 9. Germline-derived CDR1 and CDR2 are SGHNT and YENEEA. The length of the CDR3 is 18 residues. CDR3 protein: CASSLGLGLAGESDTQYF. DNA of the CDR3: TGTGCCAGCAGCTTAGGGCTGGGACTAGCGGGAGAATCGGATACGCAGTATTTT.

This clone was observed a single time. DNA of the CDR3: TGTGCCAGCAGTCACAGTTACAATGAGCAGTTCTTC. Translation gives CASSHSYNEQFF. The chain recombines TRBV28 with TRBJ2-1; D call uncertain. Trimming removed 5 bases from V and 4 bases from J, with 6 bases in between. The germline CDR1 and CDR2 sequences are MDHEN and SYDVKM. This CDR3 is 12 amino acids long.

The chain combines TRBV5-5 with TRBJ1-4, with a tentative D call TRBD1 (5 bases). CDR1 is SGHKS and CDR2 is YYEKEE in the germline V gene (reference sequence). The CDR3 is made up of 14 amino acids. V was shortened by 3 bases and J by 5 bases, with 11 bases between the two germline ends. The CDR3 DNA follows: TGTGCCAGCAGCTCCAGGGAGGCCAATGAAAAACTGTTTTTT. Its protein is CASSSREANEKLFF.

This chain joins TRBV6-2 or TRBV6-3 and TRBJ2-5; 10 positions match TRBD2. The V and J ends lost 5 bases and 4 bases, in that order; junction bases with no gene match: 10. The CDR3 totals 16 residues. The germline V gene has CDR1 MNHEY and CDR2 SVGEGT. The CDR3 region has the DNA TGTGCCAGCAGTCCCCCCGGAGCGGGGGGGCGAGAGACCCAGTACTTC. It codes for CASSPPGAGGRETQYF.

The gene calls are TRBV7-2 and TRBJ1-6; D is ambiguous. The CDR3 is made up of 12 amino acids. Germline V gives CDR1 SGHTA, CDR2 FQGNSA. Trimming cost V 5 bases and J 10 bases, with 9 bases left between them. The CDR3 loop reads CASSATGSPLHF. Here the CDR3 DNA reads TGTGCCAGCAGCGCCACGGGGTCACCCCTCCACTTT.

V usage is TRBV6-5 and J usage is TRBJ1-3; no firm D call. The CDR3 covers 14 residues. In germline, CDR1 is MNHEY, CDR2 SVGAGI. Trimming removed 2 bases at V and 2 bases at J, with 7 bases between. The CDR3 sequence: CASSYAGAGNTIYF. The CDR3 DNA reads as TGTGCCAGCAGTTACGCCGGAGCTGGAAACACCATATATTTT.

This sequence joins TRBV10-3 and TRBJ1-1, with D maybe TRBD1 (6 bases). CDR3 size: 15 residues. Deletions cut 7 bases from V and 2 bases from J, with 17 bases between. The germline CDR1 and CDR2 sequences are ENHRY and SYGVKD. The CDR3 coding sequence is TGTGCCATCAATCCTGGGGGCAGGGGCAACACTGAAGCTTTCTTT. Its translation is CAINPGGRGNTEAFF.

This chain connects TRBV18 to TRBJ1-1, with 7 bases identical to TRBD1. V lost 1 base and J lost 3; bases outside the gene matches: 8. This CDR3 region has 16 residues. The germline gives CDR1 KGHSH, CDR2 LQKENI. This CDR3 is CASSPRLATGDTEAFF. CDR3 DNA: TGTGCCAGCTCACCACGGTTAGCTACAGGGGACACTGAAGCTTTCTTT.

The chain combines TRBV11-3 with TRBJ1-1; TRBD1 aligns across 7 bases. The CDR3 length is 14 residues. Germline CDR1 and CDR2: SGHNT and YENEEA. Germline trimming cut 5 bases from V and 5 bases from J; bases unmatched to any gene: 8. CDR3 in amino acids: CASSGRQGWTEAFF. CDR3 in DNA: TGTGCCAGCAGCGGGCGACAGGGATGGACTGAAGCTTTCTTT.

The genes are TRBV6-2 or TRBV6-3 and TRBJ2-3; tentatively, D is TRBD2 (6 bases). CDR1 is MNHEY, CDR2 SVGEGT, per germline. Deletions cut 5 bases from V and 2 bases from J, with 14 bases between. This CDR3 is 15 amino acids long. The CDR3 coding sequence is TGTGCCAGCAGTAGACCGGGACTGATCACAGATACGCAGTATTTT. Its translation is CASSRPGLITDTQYF.

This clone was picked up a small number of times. CDR3: CAISPGQLDGYTF. The CDR3 DNA sequence: TGTGCCATCAGCCCGGGACAGCTGGATGGCTACACCTTC. V usage is TRBV10-3 and J usage is TRBJ1-2, with 7 bases lining up with TRBD1. Germline lookup yields CDR1 ENHRY and CDR2 SYGVKD. The CDR3 length is 13 residues. J was trimmed by 6 bases and V by 6 bases; bases with no gene match: 7.

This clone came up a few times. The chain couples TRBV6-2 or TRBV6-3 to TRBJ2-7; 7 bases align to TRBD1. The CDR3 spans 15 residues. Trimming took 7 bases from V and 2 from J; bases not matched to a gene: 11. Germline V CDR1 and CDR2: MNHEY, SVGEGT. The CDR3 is CASTPVDRDPYEQYF. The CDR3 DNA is TGTGCCAGCACCCCGGTTGACAGGGACCCCTACGAGCAGTACTTC.

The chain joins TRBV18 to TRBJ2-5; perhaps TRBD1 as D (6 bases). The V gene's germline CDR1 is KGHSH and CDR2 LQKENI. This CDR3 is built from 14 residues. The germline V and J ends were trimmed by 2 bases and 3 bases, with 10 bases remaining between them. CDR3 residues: CASSPAGAKETQYF. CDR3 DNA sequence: TGTGCCAGCTCACCAGCAGGGGCAAAAGAGACCCAGTACTTC.

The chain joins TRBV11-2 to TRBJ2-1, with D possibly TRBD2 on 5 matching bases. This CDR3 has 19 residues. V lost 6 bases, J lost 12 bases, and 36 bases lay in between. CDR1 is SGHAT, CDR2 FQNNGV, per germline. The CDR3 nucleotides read TGTGCCAGCAGTTCTCTTACTAGTTACCGTTTCTCCAAGGGTAGTGGGCAGTTCTTC. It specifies CASSSLTSYRFSKGSGQFF.

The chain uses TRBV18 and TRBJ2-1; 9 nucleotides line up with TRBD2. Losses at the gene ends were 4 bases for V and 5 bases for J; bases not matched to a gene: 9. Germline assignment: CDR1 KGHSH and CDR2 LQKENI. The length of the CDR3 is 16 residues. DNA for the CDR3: TGTGCCAGCTCACGGAATCTAGCGGGGCAAAACAATGAGCAGTTCTTC. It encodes CASSRNLAGQNNEQFF. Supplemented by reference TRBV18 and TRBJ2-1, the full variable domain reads NAGVMQNPRHLVRRRGQEARLRCSPMKGHSHVYWYRQLPEEGLKFMVYLQKENIIDESGMPKERFSAEFPKEGPSILRIQQVVRGDSAAYFCASSRNLAGQNNEQFFGPGTRLTVL.